The 19 T cell receptor beta chains below come from one sample, sequenced in a study of T cell responses to AZD1222 COVID-19 vaccine. Produced via immunoSEQ multiplex PCR; TCRdb's table is partial and in-frame only. Among approximately 140,000 clones, 90% were seen once, and the ten largest hold about 1.5%. Here the sequenced sample was peripheral blood, taken 28 days after the second AZD1222 dose. The receptors shown here come from an adult who received the AZD1222 COVID-19 vaccine.

V is TRBV5-5 and J is TRBJ2-1, with D uncertain. Germline V CDR1 and CDR2: SGHKS, YYEKEE (reference sequence). Trimming stripped 4 bases from V and 7 bases from J, with 24 bases between. This CDR3 has 17 amino acids. CDR3: CASSPVGPPELLNEQFF. CDR3 bases: TGTGCCAGCAGCCCCGTAGGTCCCCCTGAGTTGTTGAATGAGCAGTTCTTC.

V is TRBV3-1 (or the pseudogene TRBV3-2) and J is TRBJ2-3; D possibly corresponds to TRBD2 (5 bases). Trimming left V 1 base short and J 9 bases short, with 17 bases between. The CDR3 totals 15 residues. Germline assignment: CDR1 LGHDT and CDR2 YNNKEL (reference sequence). CDR3 region: CASSQAQAAKRTQYF. The CDR3 DNA reads TGTGCCAGCAGCCAAGCACAAGCAGCCAAGCGGACGCAGTATTTT.

This clone occurred once. DNA of the CDR3: TGTGCCAGTAGTATGTTCGGGCCTGAAAATTTAGATACGCAGTATTTT. It codes for CASSMFGPENLDTQYF. This chain joins TRBV19 and TRBJ2-3; D ambiguous. Germline-derived CDR1 and CDR2 are LNHDA and SQIVND (reference sequence). V shed 3 bases and J shed 5 bases, with 18 bases lying between them. CDR3 length: 16 residues.

The rearrangement joins TRBV19 to TRBJ2-1, with 14 positions matching TRBD2. This CDR3 has 16 amino acids. The V gene's germline CDR1 is LNHDA and CDR2 SQIVND (reference sequence). The V gene end was trimmed by 5 bases and the J gene end by 12 bases; junction bases not matched to a gene: 12. CDR3 DNA: TGTGCCAGTAGTCCCGCGGGACTAGCGGGAGTTAACGGGCAGTTCTTC. Residues: CASSPAGLAGVNGQFF. Looking up the rest from reference TRBV19 and TRBJ2-1 gives the full variable domain: DGGITQSPKYLFRKEGQNVTLSCEQNLNHDAMYWYRQDPGQGLRLIYYSQIVNDFQKGDIAEGYSVSREKKESFPLTVTSAQKNPTAFYLCASSPAGLAGVNGQFFGPGTRLTVL.

V usage is TRBV6-5 and J usage is TRBJ1-2; D is undetermined. The CDR3 loop spans 13 amino acids. Germline V gene lookup returns CDR1 MNHEY and CDR2 SVGAGI. Trimming pared 6 bases from V and 2 bases from J, leaving 10 bases between. The CDR3 coding sequence is TGTGCCAGCAGCCGCGGAATAAACTATGGCTACACCTTC. This encodes CASSRGINYGYTF.

The CDR3 reads CASSLEGTGVEKLFF. In nucleotides, the CDR3 is TGCGCCAGCAGCTTGGAAGGGACAGGGGTTGAAAAACTGTTTTTT. This rearrangement joins TRBV5-1 to TRBJ1-4; the match to TRBD1 covers 10 bases. The V gene end was trimmed by 0 bases and the J gene end by 7 bases; junction bases not matched to a gene: 3. This CDR3 contains 15 residues. The V gene's germline CDR1 is SGHRS and CDR2 YFSETQ. Complete variable domain (other parts from reference TRBV5-1 and TRBJ1-4): KAGVTQTPRYLIKTRGQQVTLSCSPISGHRSVSWYQQTPGQGLQFLFEYFSETQRNKGNFPGRFSGRQFSNSRSEMNVSTLELGDSALYLCASSLEGTGVEKLFFGSGTQLSVL.

This sequence joins TRBV29-1 and TRBJ1-1; D uncertain. The length of the CDR3 is 12 residues. The germline V gene has CDR1 SQVTM and CDR2 ANQGSEA. Trimming removed 1 base from V and 5 bases from J, with 8 bases in between. CDR3 residues: CSVEGIGTEAFF. Written as DNA, the CDR3 is TGCAGCGTTGAAGGGATTGGTACTGAAGCTTTCTTT.

The rearrangement uses TRBV6-4 and TRBJ1-3; no firm D call. CDR1 and CDR2 from the germline V gene are MRHNA and SNTAGT. The V gene lost 4 bases and the J gene lost 0 bases, with 13 bases spanning the gap. The CDR3 loop spans 16 amino acids. The CDR3 DNA reads as TGTGCCAGCAGTGTCGAATCGGAGGTCTCTGGAAACACCATATATTTT. Translating it yields CASSVESEVSGNTIYF.

The gene calls are TRBV19 and TRBJ2-7; tentative D call: TRBD2 (5 bases). Germline V lookup: CDR1 LNHDA, CDR2 SQIVND (reference sequence). The length of the CDR3 is 13 residues. Between the trimmed V and J ends, which lost 3 bases and 3 bases, there was a span of 9 bases. The CDR3 DNA is TGTGCCAGTAGTATTGAGGGCTTCTACGAGCAGTACTTC. Translated: CASSIEGFYEQYF. Using reference TRBV19 and TRBJ2-7 for the parts outside the CDR3, the full variable domain is DGGITQSPKYLFRKEGQNVTLSCEQNLNHDAMYWYRQDPGQGLRLIYYSQIVNDFQKGDIAEGYSVSREKKESFPLTVTSAQKNPTAFYLCASSIEGFYEQYFGPGTRLTVT.

The rearrangement links TRBV5-4 to TRBJ1-1; the D gene is possibly TRBD1 (5 bases). The CDR3 is made up of 12 amino acids. CDR1 is SGHNT, CDR2 YYREEE, per germline (reference sequence). Trimming took off 4 bases at V and 7 bases at J, with 11 bases between the two ends. The CDR3 bases are TGTGCCAGCAGCGGGGGGGGTGGTGAAGCTTTCTTT. Amino acids: CASSGGGGEAFF.

This sequence joins TRBV19 and TRBJ2-3; D is perhaps TRBD2 (5 bases). The CDR3 contains 13 residues. Trimming took off 3 bases at V and 3 bases at J, with 7 bases between the two ends. Germline V gene data show CDR1 as LNHDA and CDR2 as SQIVND (reference sequence). The CDR3 coding sequence is TGTGCCAGTAGTATGCTAGCAACAGATACGCAGTATTTT. It codes for CASSMLATDTQYF.

V usage is TRBV3-1 (or the pseudogene TRBV3-2) and J usage is TRBJ2-2; D remains ambiguous. Germline-derived CDR1 and CDR2 are LGHDT and YNNKEL (reference sequence). Trimming took off 6 bases at V and 5 bases at J, with 10 bases between the two ends. The CDR3 runs 13 residues. The CDR3 sequence is CASRRLETGELFF. CDR3 DNA: TGTGCCAGCAGACGACTGGAAACCGGGGAGCTGTTTTTT.

The J gene is TRBJ1-1, the V gene TRBV2; D gene uncertain. Looked up from germline, CDR1 is SNHLY and CDR2 is FYNNEI. The V end lost 3 bases, the J end lost 5 bases, and 7 bases lay between the germline ends. This CDR3 is 12 amino acids long. CDR3: CASSETQTEAFF. DNA for the CDR3: TGTGCCAGCAGTGAGACCCAGACTGAAGCTTTCTTT.

V is TRBV12-3 or TRBV12-4 and J is TRBJ1-1; D perhaps matches TRBD1 (6 bases). The length of the CDR3 is 13 residues. Trimming took off 6 bases at V and 3 bases at J, with 11 bases between the two ends. CDR3 protein: CASRNRVDTEAFF. In DNA, the CDR3 is TGTGCCAGCAGAAACAGGGTTGACACTGAAGCTTTCTTT.

The rearrangement joins TRBV6-5 to TRBJ1-6; possibly TRBD1 for D (6 bases). V was shortened by 6 bases and J by 9 bases, with 12 bases between the two germline ends. The germline CDR1 and CDR2 sequences are MNHEY and SVGAGI. The CDR3 has 13 residues. The DNA for the CDR3 is TGTGCCAGCAGCATAGACAGGACTTCACCCCTCCACTTT. Translated, it gives CASSIDRTSPLHF.

In DNA form, the CDR3 reads TGTGCCAGCAGCTTGTCGGCAGGGCGAGTTAACTATGGCTACACCTTC. This codes for CASSLSAGRVNYGYTF. The chain couples TRBV5-5 to TRBJ1-2; a weak D match, TRBD1 (5 bases). Deletions cut 1 base from V and 1 base from J, with 14 bases between. Germline CDR1 SGHKS, CDR2 YYEKEE (reference sequence). The CDR3 has 16 amino acids.

The rearrangement uses TRBV28 and TRBJ2-1; D is possibly TRBD1 or TRBD2 (5 bases each). Germline V lookup: CDR1 MDHEN, CDR2 SYDVKM. The CDR3 runs to 14 residues. The ends were cut back, 6 bases at V and 6 bases at J, with 15 bases in the middle. The CDR3 DNA sequence: TGTGCCAGCAGGCCGACCGGGGCACGCAATGAGCAGTTCTTC. It translates to CASRPTGARNEQFF.

The chain employs TRBV10-2 and TRBJ2-1; maybe TRBD1 (5 bases). This CDR3 comprises 13 residues. V was trimmed by 6 bases and J by 6 bases, leaving 12 bases between them. Germline V gene data show CDR1 as WSHSY and CDR2 as SAAADI. The DNA of the CDR3 is TGCGCCAGCAGCTCCTTCCAGGGCAATGAGCAGTTCTTC. Amino acids: CASSSFQGNEQFF.

This chain links TRBV18 with TRBJ2-2; 12 nucleotides line up with TRBD1. The CDR3 extends over 15 amino acids. V lost 3 bases to trimming and J lost 6 bases; unmatched junction nucleotides: 2. The germline gives CDR1 KGHSH, CDR2 LQKENI. CDR3 nucleotide sequence: TGTGCCAGCTCACCGGGACAGGGGGCCGCCGGGGAGCTGTTTTTT. Residues: CASSPGQGAAGELFF. The full variable domain, rest sourced from reference TRBV18 and TRBJ2-2, is NAGVMQNPRHLVRRRGQEARLRCSPMKGHSHVYWYRQLPEEGLKFMVYLQKENIIDESGMPKERFSAEFPKEGPSILRIQQVVRGDSAAYFCASSPGQGAAGELFFGEGSRLTVL.